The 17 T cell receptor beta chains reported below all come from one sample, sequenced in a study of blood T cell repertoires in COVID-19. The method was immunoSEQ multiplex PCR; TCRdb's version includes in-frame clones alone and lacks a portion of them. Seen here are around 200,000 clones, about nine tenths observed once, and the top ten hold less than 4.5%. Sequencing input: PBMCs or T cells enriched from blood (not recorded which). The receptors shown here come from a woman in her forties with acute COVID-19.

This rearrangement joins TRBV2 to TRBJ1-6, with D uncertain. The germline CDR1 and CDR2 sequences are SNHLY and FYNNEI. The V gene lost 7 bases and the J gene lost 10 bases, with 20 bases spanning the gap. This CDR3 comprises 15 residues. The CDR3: CASTGVTPEGSPLHF. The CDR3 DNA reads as TGTGCCAGCACTGGAGTCACACCCGAGGGATCACCCCTCCACTTT.

CDR3 amino acids: CASSLFPSYNEKLFF. In nucleotides, the CDR3 is TGTGCCAGCAGTCTTTTTCCATCCTATAATGAAAAACTGTTTTTT. The chain uses TRBV5-4 and TRBJ1-4; D call uncertain. Trimming pared 5 bases from V and 4 bases from J, leaving 15 bases between. The CDR3 spans 15 residues. Germline-derived CDR1 and CDR2 are SGHNT and YYREEE (reference sequence).

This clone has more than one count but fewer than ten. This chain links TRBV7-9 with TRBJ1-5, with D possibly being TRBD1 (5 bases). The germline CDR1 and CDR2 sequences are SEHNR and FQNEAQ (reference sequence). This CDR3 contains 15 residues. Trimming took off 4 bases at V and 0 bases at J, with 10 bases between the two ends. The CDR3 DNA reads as TGTGCCAGCAGCTCAGGGCTGTCTAGCAATCAGCCCCAGCATTTT. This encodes CASSSGLSSNQPQHF.

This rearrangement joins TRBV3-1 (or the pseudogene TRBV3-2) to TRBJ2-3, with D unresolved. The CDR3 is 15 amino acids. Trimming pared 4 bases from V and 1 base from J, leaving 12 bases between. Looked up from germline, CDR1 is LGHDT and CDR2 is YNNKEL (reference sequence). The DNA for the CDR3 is TGTGCCAGCAGCCCCGTGAGCTTTGGCACAGATACGCAGTATTTT. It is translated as CASSPVSFGTDTQYF.

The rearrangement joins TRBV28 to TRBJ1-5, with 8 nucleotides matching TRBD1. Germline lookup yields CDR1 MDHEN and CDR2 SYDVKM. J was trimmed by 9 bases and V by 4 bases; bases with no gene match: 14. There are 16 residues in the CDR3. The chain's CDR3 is CASSSLDRARGGPQHF. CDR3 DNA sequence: TGTGCCAGCAGTTCCCTGGACAGGGCGAGAGGTGGGCCCCAGCATTTT.

The CDR3 DNA reads as TGTGCCAGCAGCGTAGGGGACAGGCCCTACAATGAGCAGTTCTTC. Protein: CASSVGDRPYNEQFF. V gene TRBV9 combines with J gene TRBJ2-1; 8 bases match TRBD1. Per germline, CDR1 SGDLS and CDR2 YYNGEE. The V segment lost 0 bases and the J segment 2 bases; nucleotides outside the gene matches: 1. This CDR3 contains 15 residues.

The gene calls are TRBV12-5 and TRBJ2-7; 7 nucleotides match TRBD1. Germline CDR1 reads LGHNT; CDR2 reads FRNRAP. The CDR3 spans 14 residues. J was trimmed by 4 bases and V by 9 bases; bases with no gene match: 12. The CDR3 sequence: CASTRTGDVYEQYF. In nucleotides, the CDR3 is TGTGCTAGCACTAGAACAGGGGACGTATACGAGCAGTACTTC.

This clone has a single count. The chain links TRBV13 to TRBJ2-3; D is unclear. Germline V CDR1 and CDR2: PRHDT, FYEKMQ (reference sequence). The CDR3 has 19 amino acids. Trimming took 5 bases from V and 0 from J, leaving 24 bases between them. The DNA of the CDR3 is TGTGCCAGCAGCCCATTCAGCTCGGCAGCTAGAACAAGCACAGATACGCAGTATTTT. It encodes CASSPFSSAARTSTDTQYF.

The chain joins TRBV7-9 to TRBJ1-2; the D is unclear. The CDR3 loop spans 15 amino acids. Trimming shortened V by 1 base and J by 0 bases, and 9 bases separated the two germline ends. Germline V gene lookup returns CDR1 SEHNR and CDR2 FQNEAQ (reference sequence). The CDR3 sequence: CASSLVSSANYGYTF. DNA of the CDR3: TGTGCCAGCAGCTTAGTTTCCTCAGCTAACTATGGCTACACCTTC.

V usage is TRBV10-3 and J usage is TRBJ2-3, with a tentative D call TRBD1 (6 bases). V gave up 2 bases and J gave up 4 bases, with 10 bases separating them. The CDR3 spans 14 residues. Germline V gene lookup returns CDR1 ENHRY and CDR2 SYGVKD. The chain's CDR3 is CAISETGTADTQYF. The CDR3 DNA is TGTGCCATCAGTGAGACAGGGACGGCAGATACGCAGTATTTT.

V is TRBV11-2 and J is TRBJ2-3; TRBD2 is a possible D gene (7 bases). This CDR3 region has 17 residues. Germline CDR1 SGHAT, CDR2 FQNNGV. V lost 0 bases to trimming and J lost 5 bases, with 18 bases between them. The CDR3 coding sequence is TGTGCCAGCAGCTTAGATGGGGGGGCGGCCCAGGGAGATACGCAGTATTTT. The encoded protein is CASSLDGGAAQGDTQYF.

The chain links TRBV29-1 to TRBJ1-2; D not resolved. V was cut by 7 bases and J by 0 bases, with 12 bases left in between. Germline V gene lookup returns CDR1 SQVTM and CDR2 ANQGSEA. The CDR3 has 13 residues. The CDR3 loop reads CSAYSTSNYGYTF. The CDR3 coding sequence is TGCAGCGCCTACAGTACGTCTAACTATGGCTACACCTTC.

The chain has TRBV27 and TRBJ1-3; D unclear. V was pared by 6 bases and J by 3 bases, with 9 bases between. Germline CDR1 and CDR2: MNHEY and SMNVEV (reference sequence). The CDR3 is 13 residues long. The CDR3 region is CASREPGGNTIYF. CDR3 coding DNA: TGTGCCAGCAGGGAACCGGGTGGAAACACCATATATTTT.

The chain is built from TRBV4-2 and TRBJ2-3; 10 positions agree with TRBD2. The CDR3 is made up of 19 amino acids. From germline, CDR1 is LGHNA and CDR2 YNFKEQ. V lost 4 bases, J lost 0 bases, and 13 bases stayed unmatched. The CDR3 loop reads CASSLRLTSGGGSTDTQYF. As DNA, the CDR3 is TGTGCCAGCAGCCTCCGACTTACCAGCGGGGGGGGGAGCACAGATACGCAGTATTTT.

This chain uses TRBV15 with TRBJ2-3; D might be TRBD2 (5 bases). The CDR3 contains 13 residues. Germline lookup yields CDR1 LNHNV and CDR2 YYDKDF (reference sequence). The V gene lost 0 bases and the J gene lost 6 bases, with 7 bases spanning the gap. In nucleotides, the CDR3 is TGTGCCACCAGCAGAGATCGGAGGGATACGCAGTATTTT. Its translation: CATSRDRRDTQYF.

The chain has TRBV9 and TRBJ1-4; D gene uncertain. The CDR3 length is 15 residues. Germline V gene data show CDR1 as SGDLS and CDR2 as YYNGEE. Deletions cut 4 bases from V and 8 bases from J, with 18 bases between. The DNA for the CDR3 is TGTGCCAGCAGCTCCAGACCTGAGGATAGGGAAAAACTGTTTTTT. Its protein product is CASSSRPEDREKLFF.

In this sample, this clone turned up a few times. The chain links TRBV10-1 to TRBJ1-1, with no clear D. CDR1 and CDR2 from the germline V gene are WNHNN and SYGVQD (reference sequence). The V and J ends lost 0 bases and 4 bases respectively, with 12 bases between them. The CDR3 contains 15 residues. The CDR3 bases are TGCGCCAGCAGTGAGTCGGGAGGGCTTAGCACTGAAGCTTTCTTT. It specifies CASSESGGLSTEAFF.